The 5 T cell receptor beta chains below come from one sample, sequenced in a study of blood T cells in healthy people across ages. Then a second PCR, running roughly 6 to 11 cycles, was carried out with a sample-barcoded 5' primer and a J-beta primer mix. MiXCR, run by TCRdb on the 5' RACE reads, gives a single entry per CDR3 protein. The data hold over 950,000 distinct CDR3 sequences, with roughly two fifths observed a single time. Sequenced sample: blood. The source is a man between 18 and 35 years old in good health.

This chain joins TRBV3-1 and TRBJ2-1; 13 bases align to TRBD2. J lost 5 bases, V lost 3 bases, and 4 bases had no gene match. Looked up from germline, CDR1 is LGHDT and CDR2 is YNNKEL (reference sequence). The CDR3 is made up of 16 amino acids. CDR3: CASSHLLAGGNNEQFF. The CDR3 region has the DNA TGTGCCAGCAGCCATTTACTAGCGGGGGGGAACAATGAGCAGTTCTTC.

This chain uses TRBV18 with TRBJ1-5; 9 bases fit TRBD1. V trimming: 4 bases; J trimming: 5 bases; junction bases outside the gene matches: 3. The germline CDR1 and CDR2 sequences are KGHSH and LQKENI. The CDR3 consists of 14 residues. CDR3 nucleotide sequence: TGTGCCAGCTCACTACAGGGGGCTGATCAGCCCCAGCATTTT. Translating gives CASSLQGADQPQHF.

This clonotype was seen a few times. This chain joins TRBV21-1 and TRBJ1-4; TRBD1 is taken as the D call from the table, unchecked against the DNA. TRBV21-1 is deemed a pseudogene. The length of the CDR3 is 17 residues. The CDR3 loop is CASTGTGGWYTNEKLFF. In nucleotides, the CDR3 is TGTGCCAGCACCGGGACAGGGGGCTGGTACACTAATGAAAAACTGTTTTTT.

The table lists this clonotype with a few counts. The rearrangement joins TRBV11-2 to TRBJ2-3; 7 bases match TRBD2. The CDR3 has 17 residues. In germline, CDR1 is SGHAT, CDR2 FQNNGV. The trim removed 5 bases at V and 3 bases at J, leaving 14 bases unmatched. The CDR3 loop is CASSTGTMRSFTDTQYF. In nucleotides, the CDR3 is TGTGCCAGCAGCACCGGGACTATGCGGTCCTTTACAGATACGCAGTATTTT.

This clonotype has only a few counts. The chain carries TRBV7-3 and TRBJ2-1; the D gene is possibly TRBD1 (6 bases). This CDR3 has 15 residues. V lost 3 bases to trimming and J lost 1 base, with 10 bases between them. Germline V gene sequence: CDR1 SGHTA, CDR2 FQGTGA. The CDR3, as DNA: TGTGCCAGCAGCTTGGACAGAATTTCCTACAATGAGCAGTTCTTC. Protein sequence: CASSLDRISYNEQFF.